The rows below give T cell receptor beta chains drawn from one sample of a study of CD8 T cells in ankylosing spondylitis. TCRdb fed the 5' RACE reads into MiXCR, producing one record per CDR3 protein. Altogether about 150,000 distinct CDR3 sequences are present, about 6.7% being singletons, with the ten largest covering roughly 12%. Material: blood, either unsorted or a sorted T cell fraction (not recorded which). These receptors came from a female donor with ankylosing spondylitis or in good health (not recorded which). CDR3s include the opening cysteine and the closing phenylalanine or tryptophan. Each record gives: V gene, clone size, D gene, J gene, CDR3 DNA, CDR3 protein. The D gene is left open where the match is weak. The size field is filled for only some rows; it gives once, few, many or a size class.

TRBV5-1	many	.	TRBJ2-1	TGCGCCAGCAGCTCAGACCTTACAGGGACTTCCCTCTTC	CASSSDLTGTSLF
TRBV20-1	many	.	TRBJ2-2	TGCAGTGTTGCTAGAGCGAATGGCGGGGAGCTGTTTTTT	CSVARANGGELFF
TRBV7-9	few	.	TRBJ2-7	TGTGCCAGCAGCTTAGCGACTCTCTTCTACGAGCAGTACTTC	CASSLATLFYEQYF
TRBV7-9	.	.	TRBJ2-3	TGTGCCAGCAGCTTGGCTGGGAAGTCAGATACGCAGTATTTT	CASSLAGKSDTQYF
TRBV6-1	.	TRBD2	TRBJ2-3	TGTGCCAGCAGTGAAGCGCGCGGGGGATACACAGATACGCAGTATTTT	CASSEARGGYTDTQYF
TRBV5-1	many	TRBD2	TRBJ2-7	TGCGCCAGCAGCTCGGGACTAGCGGGGACGCGAAGCTCCTACGAGCAGTACTTC	CASSSGLAGTRSSYEQYF
TRBV5-1	many	TRBD1	TRBJ1-2	TGCGCCAGCAGACGGACAGGGGCCAGCGATTATGGCTACACCTTC	CASRRTGASDYGYTF
TRBV9	many	.	TRBJ2-1	TGTGCCAGCAGCCTCAGGGGGGGGGCCGTGAATGAGCAGTTCTTC	CASSLRGGAVNEQFF
TRBV6-5	few	.	TRBJ2-7	TGTGCCAGCAGCTACATCTCGACGGCTTCCTACGAGCAGTACTTC	CASSYISTASYEQYF
TRBV30	many	.	TRBJ1-1	TGTGCCTGGAAATTCCAGGGATTGCACACTGAAGCTTTCTTT	CAWKFQGLHTEAFF
TRBV29-1	many	.	TRBJ1-4	TGCAGCGTGGTGGGGGTATCTGAAAAACTGTTTTTT	CSVVGVSEKLFF
TRBV5-1	once	TRBD2	TRBJ2-3	TGCGCCAGCAGCTTGGATCGAGCGGGACCAGATACGCAGTATTTT	CASSLDRAGPDTQYF
TRBV7-6	many	TRBD1	TRBJ2-7	TGTGCCAGCAGCTTGGGACAGGGGACCGAGCAGTACTTC	CASSLGQGTEQYF
TRBV25-1	many	TRBD1	TRBJ1-2	TGTGCCAGCAGTGTCGCAGGACAGGGATTTAACTATGGCTACACCTTC	CASSVAGQGFNYGYTF
TRBV20-1	many	TRBD1	TRBJ2-5	TGCAGTGCCCAGGACAGGGACGGCCAAGAGACCCAGTACTTC	CSAQDRDGQETQYF
TRBV6-1	many	TRBD1	TRBJ1-1	TGTGCCAGCACCCCGCCAGGGGGGACGCACACTGAAGCTTTCTTT	CASTPPGGTHTEAFF
TRBV7-9	many	.	TRBJ2-3	TGTGCCAGCAGTCGAACTAGCACAGATACGCAGTATTTT	CASSRTSTDTQYF
TRBV20-1	many	.	TRBJ2-3	TGCAGTGCTAGAATACAGGCTAGCACAGATACGCAGTATTTT	CSARIQASTDTQYF
TRBV29-1	many	.	TRBJ2-7	TGCAGCGTTGTCACTGGGGAGCAGTACTTC	CSVVTGEQYF
TRBV25-1	many	TRBD1	TRBJ2-2	TGTGCCAGCAGTGAGGGACAGGGTTTAAGAGGAACCGGGGAGCTGTTTTTT	CASSEGQGLRGTGELFF
TRBV15	many	TRBD1	TRBJ1-1	TGTGCCACCAGCAGAAAGGGACAGATGAAGACTGAAGCTTTCTTT	CATSRKGQMKTEAFF
TRBV28	.	.	TRBJ2-5	TGTGCCAGCACAGTTCCAGGGGCATCAGGGAGGGAGACCCAGTACTTC	CASTVPGASGRETQYF
TRBV20-1	many	.	TRBJ1-1	TGCAGTGCTAGCCCAGACAGTAGCACTGAAGCTTTCTTT	CSASPDSSTEAFF
TRBV7-8	.	TRBD1	TRBJ1-2	TGTGCCAGCAGCCAGCCCGGACAGGGCGGTAGTGGCTACACCTTC	CASSQPGQGGSGYTF
TRBV5-1	many	TRBD2	TRBJ2-5	TGCGCCAGCAGGCCCAGTCGGACTAGCGGGGACTTCCAAGAGACCCAGTACTTC	CASRPSRTSGDFQETQYF
TRBV20-1	many	.	TRBJ1-2	TGCAGTGCTTCCGAGGTGTGGGGGGCAGGAGACTATGGCTACACCTTC	CSASEVWGAGDYGYTF
TRBV12-3/TRBV12-4	many	.	TRBJ2-7	TGTGCCAGCAGATCGACAGGGGAGGGCTACGAGCAGTACTTC	CASRSTGEGYEQYF
TRBV5-1	many	.	TRBJ1-2	TGCGCCAGCAGCACGGGACCTCCCCCTAACTATGGCTACACCTTC	CASSTGPPPNYGYTF
TRBV3-1	many	.	TRBJ2-7	TGTGCCAGCAGCCCGTACAAGCGGGAGCAGTACTTC	CASSPYKREQYF
TRBV20-1	many	.	TRBJ1-1	TGCAGTGCTATCCAAGGGACTGAAGCTTTCTTT	CSAIQGTEAFF
TRBV5-8	many	TRBD1	TRBJ2-2	TGTGCCAGCAGCTCCGGGACAGGGCGGACCGGGGAGCTGTTTTTT	CASSSGTGRTGELFF
TRBV5-1	many	.	TRBJ2-1	TGCGCCAGCAGCTGGGACCCAAATGAGCAGTTCTTC	CASSWDPNEQFF
TRBV10-2	.	.	TRBJ1-1	TGCGCCAGCAGTGAACTGACGAACACTGAAGCTTTCTTT	CASSELTNTEAFF
TRBV20-1	many	.	TRBJ2-6	TGCAGTGCTAGAGACAACAACTTTCGGTGGGCCAACGTCCTGACTTTC	CSARDNNFRWANVLTF
TRBV5-1	many	.	TRBJ2-3	TGCGCCAGCAGCTTAACAGCTACTAGCACAGATACGCAGTATTTT	CASSLTATSTDTQYF
TRBV5-1	many	TRBD2	TRBJ2-7	TGCGCCAGCAGCTTGGCTAGCGGGGACTACGAGCAGTACTTC	CASSLASGDYEQYF
TRBV11-1	many	.	TRBJ2-1	TGTGCCAGCAGCCCACCCCTCGCAGGGTACAGCTCCTACAATGAGCAGTTCTTC	CASSPPLAGYSSYNEQFF
TRBV4-1	many	.	TRBJ1-1	TGCGCCAGCAGCCAGATTCCGGGGATACTTCACACTGAAGCTTTCTTT	CASSQIPGILHTEAFF
TRBV7-8	many	.	TRBJ1-2	TGTGCCAGCAGCCCTAACTTCAACAACTATGGCTACACCTTC	CASSPNFNNYGYTF
TRBV4-1	.	.	TRBJ1-5	TGCGCCAGCAGCCAATCCACAGGGCCTCAGCCCCAGCATTTT	CASSQSTGPQPQHF
TRBV7-9	many	.	TRBJ1-3	TGTGCCAGCAGCAGGACGCCCGGAAACACCATATATTTT	CASSRTPGNTIYF
TRBV2	many	TRBD1	TRBJ1-6	TGTGCCAGCAGCCCGACAGGGAGTTCCTATAATTCACCCCTCCACTTT	CASSPTGSSYNSPLHF
TRBV28	many	.	TRBJ2-5	TGTGCCAGCAGAACGACAGGAGAGACCCAGTACTTC	CASRTTGETQYF
TRBV12-3/TRBV12-4	many	.	TRBJ2-5	TGTGCCAGCAGTTTTTGGACGGAAGAGACCCAGTACTTC	CASSFWTEETQYF
TRBV7-9	many	TRBD1	TRBJ1-6	TGTGCCAGCAGCTCGACAGGGGGGTATTCACCCCTCCACTTT	CASSSTGGYSPLHF
TRBV27	many	TRBD1	TRBJ1-3	TGTGCCAGCAGTTTACAGGGGGTATCTGGAAACACCATATATTTT	CASSLQGVSGNTIYF
TRBV5-1	many	TRBD2	TRBJ2-3	TGCGCCAGCAGCAAGGCTAGCGGGGGGGCAGAAGATACGCAGTATTTT	CASSKASGGAEDTQYF
TRBV7-2	many	.	TRBJ1-2	TGTGCCAGCAGCCCCAGAATGGGGGACTATGGCTACACCTTC	CASSPRMGDYGYTF
TRBV5-1	many	TRBD1	TRBJ1-1	TGCGCCAGCAGCAACCACAGGGGAATGAACACTGAAGCTTTCTTT	CASSNHRGMNTEAFF
TRBV12-3/TRBV12-4	many	.	TRBJ2-2	TGTGCCAGCAGGGAACCCACAGGGCTCACCGGGGAGCTGTTTTTT	CASREPTGLTGELFF
TRBV12-3/TRBV12-4	many	.	TRBJ1-5	TGTGCCAGCAGTACGCTGTATAGCAATCAGCCCCAGCATTTT	CASSTLYSNQPQHF
TRBV3-1	many	.	TRBJ2-3	TGTGCCAGCAGCCCGACAGGCCCCACAGATACGCAGTATTTT	CASSPTGPTDTQYF
TRBV5-1	many	.	TRBJ1-1	TGCGCCAGCAGCTTGGAGGGGGGGGTGACTGAAGCTTTCTTT	CASSLEGGVTEAFF
TRBV12-3/TRBV12-4	many	.	TRBJ1-6	TGTGCCAGCAGTTTCCCAGGGCTCTCGTCACCCCTCCACTTT	CASSFPGLSSPLHF
TRBV7-2	many	TRBD2	TRBJ2-3	TGTGCCAGCAGCCGCACGGGGGGGCTCGGAGATACGCAGTATTTT	CASSRTGGLGDTQYF
TRBV28	many	TRBD1	TRBJ2-5	TGTGCCAGCAGTTTGCATGGACAGGGCAGGGAGACCCAGTACTTC	CASSLHGQGRETQYF
TRBV5-1	many	.	TRBJ2-7	TGCGCCAGCAGTTTCACAGGCAACGAGCAGTACTTC	CASSFTGNEQYF
TRBV7-2	few	TRBD2	TRBJ2-1	TGTGCCAGCAGCTTAGCGATGAAGGGACTAGCGGGATCTCGGCAGTTCTTC	CASSLAMKGLAGSRQFF
TRBV7-2	few	.	TRBJ2-1	TGTGCCAGCAGCTTGTCTCGGGGGGCATCCAATGAGCAGTTCTTC	CASSLSRGASNEQFF